This TCR beta chain was captured in a study of blood T cell repertoires in COVID-19. Across the whole study: COVID-19 samples collected from the United States, Italy and Spain covered acute and convalescent phases. T cells, B-cell-depleted T cells, or PBMCs provided the cDNA or gDNA that served as material.

Germline V gene sequence: CDR1 LNHDA, CDR2 SQIVND (reference sequence). The CDR3 loop spans 15 amino acids. V was clipped by 6 bases and J by 4 bases; unmatched bases: 8. Across about two dozen US areas, participants ranged in age from roughly 18 to 95 years. Assay: immunoSEQ multiplex PCR; the TCRdb copy retains only in-frame clones and omits some. The table records a few hundred thousand clones, 86% of them present only once. This TCR was recovered from a woman aged 40 to 55 with acute COVID-19. The chain joins TRBV19 to TRBJ1-5; TRBD1 agrees at 8 bases. The sequencing input was PBMCs or T cells enriched from blood (not recorded which). CDR3 DNA sequence: TGTGCCAGTAGCCCCGGGACAGGTACTAATCAGCCCCAGCATTTT. Protein product: CASSPGTGTNQPQHF.